This T cell receptor (beta chain) was observed in a study of shared T cell receptors in the human thymus. Clones were read by immunoSEQ multiplex PCR, and TCRdb kept only the in-frame ones, dropping some. The sample lists 700,000 to 750,000 clones; 75% to 90% were seen once. These data also featured in a second study, about human thymus T cells. This second report adds: The people who donated were healthy Finnish babies having corrective surgery for congenital heart defects. Thymic resections from corrective heart surgery supplied the tissue. Biased V and J segment usage appeared in thymus and peripheral blood. In unrelated individuals, thymic repertoires overlapped highly, according to related research.

The receptor's source is a girl under three years old with a congenital heart defect. The source material was thymocytes.

CDR3: CASSLAWDRVPSYNEQFF. The CDR3 nucleotides are TGCGCCAGCAGCTTGGCCTGGGACAGGGTCCCCTCCTACAATGAGCAGTTCTTC. This rearrangement joins TRBV5-1 to TRBJ2-1, with 9 positions matching TRBD1. The CDR3 contains 18 residues. Germline V gene lookup returns CDR1 SGHRS and CDR2 YFSETQ. The V segment lost 0 bases and the J segment 0 bases; nucleotides outside the gene matches: 7. Full variable domain (remainder filled in from reference TRBV5-1 and TRBJ2-1): KAGVTQTPRYLIKTRGQQVTLSCSPISGHRSVSWYQQTPGQGLQFLFEYFSETQRNKGNFPGRFSGRQFSNSRSEMNVSTLELGDSALYLCASSLAWDRVPSYNEQFFGPGTRLTVL.